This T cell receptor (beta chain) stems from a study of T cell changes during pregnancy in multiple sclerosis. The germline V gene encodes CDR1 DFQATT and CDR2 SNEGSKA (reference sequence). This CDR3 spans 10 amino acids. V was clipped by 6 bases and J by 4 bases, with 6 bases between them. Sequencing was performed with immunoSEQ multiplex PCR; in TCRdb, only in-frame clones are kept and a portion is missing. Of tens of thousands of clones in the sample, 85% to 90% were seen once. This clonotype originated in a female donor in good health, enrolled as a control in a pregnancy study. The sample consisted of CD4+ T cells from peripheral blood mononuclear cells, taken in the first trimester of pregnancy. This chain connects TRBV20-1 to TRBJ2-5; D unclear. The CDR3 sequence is CSAFLETQYF. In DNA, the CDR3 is TGCAGTGCCTTCCTAGAGACCCAGTACTTC.